This is a list of T cell receptor beta chains from one sample in a study of blood T cell repertoires in COVID-19. Clones were sequenced by immunoSEQ multiplex PCR, and TCRdb holds only the in-frame ones, with some missing. The sample yields 250,000 to 350,000 clones, about 85% seen once. Sequenced material: PBMCs or T cells enriched from blood (not recorded which). The receptors were sampled from a woman in her 30s who had recovered from COVID-19. Both conserved end residues are part of each CDR3. D genes are given only for firm matches. The size entry is marked missing in some rows and otherwise reads once, few, many or a size class.

len: 18
d_gene: NA
v_gene: TRBV4-2
abundance: NA
j_gene: TRBJ1-6
CDR3aa: CASSQDPGQSSYNSPLHF
CDR3nt: TGTGCCAGCAGCCAAGATCCAGGCCAGAGCTCCTATAATTCACCCCTCCACTTT

len: 15
d_gene: NA
v_gene: TRBV9
abundance: NA
j_gene: TRBJ2-2
CDR3aa: CASSPRDPRGGELFF
CDR3nt: TGTGCCAGCAGCCCCCGGGACCCCAGGGGCGGGGAGCTGTTTTTT

len: 12
d_gene: NA
v_gene: TRBV5-6
abundance: NA
j_gene: TRBJ1-4
CDR3aa: CASSLAGGSLFF
CDR3nt: TGTGCCAGCAGCTTGGCGGGGGGGTCACTGTTTTTT

len: 17
d_gene: TRBD2
v_gene: TRBV2
abundance: once
j_gene: TRBJ2-3
CDR3aa: CASSAQLAGWGTDTQYF
CDR3nt: TGTGCCAGCAGTGCCCAACTAGCGGGGTGGGGCACAGATACGCAGTATTTT

len: 15
d_gene: NA
v_gene: TRBV27
abundance: NA
j_gene: TRBJ1-1
CDR3aa: CASSPHRAMNTEAFF
CDR3nt: TGTGCCAGCAGTCCCCACAGGGCGATGAACACTGAAGCTTTCTTT

len: 15
d_gene: TRBD1
v_gene: TRBV27
abundance: NA
j_gene: TRBJ1-1
CDR3aa: CASRVVRDRLSEAFF
CDR3nt: TGTGCCAGCAGGGTAGTCAGGGACAGACTTTCTGAAGCTTTCTTT

len: 15
d_gene: NA
v_gene: TRBV2
abundance: NA
j_gene: TRBJ2-3
CDR3aa: CATKIRLGSTDTQYF
CDR3nt: TGTGCCACCAAAATTAGGCTAGGTAGCACAGATACGCAGTATTTT

len: 16
d_gene: TRBD1
v_gene: TRBV19
abundance: NA
j_gene: TRBJ1-3
CDR3aa: CASSRRDRSSGNTIYF
CDR3nt: TGTGCCAGTAGCCGACGGGACAGAAGCTCTGGAAACACCATATATTTT

len: 15
d_gene: NA
v_gene: TRBV6-2/TRBV6-3
abundance: few
j_gene: TRBJ2-7
CDR3aa: CASSSRDKSSYEQYF
CDR3nt: TGTGCCAGCAGTTCCCGGGACAAAAGCTCCTACGAGCAGTACTTC

len: 15
d_gene: TRBD1
v_gene: TRBV27
abundance: once
j_gene: TRBJ2-5
CDR3aa: CASRPHQTGQETQYF
CDR3nt: TGTGCCAGCAGGCCCCACCAGACAGGGCAAGAGACCCAGTACTTC

len: 14
d_gene: NA
v_gene: TRBV6-5
abundance: NA
j_gene: TRBJ2-7
CDR3aa: CASISPGGTYEQYF
CDR3nt: TGTGCCAGCATCAGCCCCGGCGGGACCTACGAGCAGTACTTC

len: 15
d_gene: TRBD1
v_gene: TRBV4-2
abundance: NA
j_gene: TRBJ1-1
CDR3aa: CASSQDGQGGTEAFF
CDR3nt: TGTGCCAGCAGCCAAGATGGACAGGGAGGGACTGAAGCTTTCTTT

len: 16
d_gene: NA
v_gene: TRBV25-1
abundance: NA
j_gene: TRBJ1-6
CDR3aa: CASSLPPRGRHSPLHF
CDR3nt: TGTGCCAGCAGTCTCCCCCCCAGGGGTAGACATTCACCCCTCCACTTT

len: 14
d_gene: TRBD1
v_gene: TRBV27
abundance: NA
j_gene: TRBJ2-7
CDR3aa: CASSQQGLAYEQYF
CDR3nt: TGTGCCAGCAGTCAACAGGGGTTAGCCTACGAGCAGTACTTC

len: 16
d_gene: NA
v_gene: TRBV4-1
abundance: NA
j_gene: TRBJ1-1
CDR3aa: CASSQGRGVMNTEAFF
CDR3nt: TGCGCCAGCAGCCAAGGAAGGGGCGTGATGAACACTGAAGCTTTCTTT

len: 16
d_gene: NA
v_gene: TRBV9
abundance: NA
j_gene: TRBJ2-5
CDR3aa: CASSVGGQWAQETQYF
CDR3nt: TGTGCCAGCAGCGTAGGGGGCCAATGGGCCCAAGAGACCCAGTACTTC

len: 13
d_gene: NA
v_gene: TRBV27
abundance: few
j_gene: TRBJ1-1
CDR3aa: CASSWREDTEAFF
CDR3nt: TGTGCCAGCAGTTGGAGGGAGGACACTGAAGCTTTCTTT

len: 14
d_gene: NA
v_gene: TRBV7-6
abundance: NA
j_gene: TRBJ1-1
CDR3aa: CASSPTGRDTEAFF
CDR3nt: TGTGCCAGCAGCCCTACAGGAAGGGACACTGAAGCTTTCTTT

len: 17
d_gene: TRBD2
v_gene: TRBV10-3
abundance: NA
j_gene: TRBJ2-1
CDR3aa: CAISAFAGTSGANEQFF
CDR3nt: TGTGCCATCAGTGCGTTCGCCGGGACTAGCGGGGCCAATGAGCAGTTCTTC

len: 17
d_gene: TRBD1
v_gene: TRBV27
abundance: NA
j_gene: TRBJ1-5
CDR3aa: CASSSSGQGVSRQPQHF
CDR3nt: TGTGCCAGCAGTTCAAGCGGACAGGGAGTAAGCCGTCAGCCCCAGCATTTT

len: 12
d_gene: NA
v_gene: TRBV3-1/TRBV3-2
abundance: few
j_gene: TRBJ1-2
CDR3aa: CASSQEHSGYTF
CDR3nt: TGTGCCAGCAGCCAAGAGCATAGCGGCTACACCTTC

len: 15
d_gene: TRBD1
v_gene: TRBV25-1
abundance: NA
j_gene: TRBJ1-6
CDR3aa: CASSGQGFGNSPLHF
CDR3nt: TGTGCCAGCAGCGGACAGGGATTCGGCAATTCACCCCTCCACTTT

len: 14
d_gene: NA
v_gene: TRBV5-1
abundance: NA
j_gene: TRBJ2-1
CDR3aa: CASSSRVGYNEQFF
CDR3nt: TGCGCCAGCAGCTCGCGGGTTGGTTACAATGAGCAGTTCTTC

len: 14
d_gene: TRBD2
v_gene: TRBV10-3
abundance: NA
j_gene: TRBJ2-1
CDR3aa: CAIKVSGRYNEQFF
CDR3nt: TGTGCCATCAAGGTTAGCGGGCGCTACAATGAGCAGTTCTTC

len: 17
d_gene: NA
v_gene: TRBV27
abundance: few
j_gene: TRBJ1-6
CDR3aa: CASSPNGQSSYNSPLHF
CDR3nt: TGTGCCAGCAGTCCAAACGGACAGAGCTCCTATAATTCACCCCTCCACTTT

len: 15
d_gene: TRBD2
v_gene: TRBV4-1
abundance: NA
j_gene: TRBJ2-7
CDR3aa: CASSPLLAAYYEQYF
CDR3nt: TGCGCCAGCAGCCCCCTGCTAGCGGCTTACTACGAGCAGTACTTC

len: 15
d_gene: TRBD1
v_gene: TRBV5-1
abundance: NA
j_gene: TRBJ1-1
CDR3aa: CASSLGDRGNTEAFF
CDR3nt: TGCGCCAGCAGCTTGGGGGACAGGGGGAACACTGAAGCTTTCTTT